The rows below give T cell receptor beta chains drawn from one sample of a study of regulatory and conventional T cells in RAG deficiency. Sequencing used immunoSEQ multiplex PCR; TCRdb keeps in-frame clones, though not all of them. The data show around 25,000 clones, 95% to 97% seen once. The sample was also reused in another study, on regulatory T cells.

Sequenced sample: CD25- CD4+ T cells sorted from blood. Every receptor here comes from a human donor in good health. Each CDR3 is given with its conserved first and last residue.

>TRBJ1-1|TRBV11-3
CASSYRTGVNTEAFF
>TRBJ2-1|TRBV4-1
CASSQDWGQGVNEQFF
>TRBJ2-7|TRBV5-1
CASTRDRGGEQYF
>TRBJ2-2|TRBV5-1
CASSLRAGDTGELFF
>TRBJ2-5|TRBV2
CASTQGAAKRWGETQYF
>TRBJ1-1|TRBV5-1
CASRFRENTEAFF
>TRBJ2-2|TRBV2
CASSLQGARAGELFF
>TRBJ1-2|TRBV19
CASSRGNGYGYTF
>TRBJ2-7|TRBV28
CASSLRLAGFGQQYF
>TRBJ1-2|TRBV28
CASSLGLYGYTF
>TRBJ1-6|TRBV2
CASRADRVAYNSPLHF
>TRBJ1-2|TRBV9
CASSEGGGLGYTF
>TRBJ2-7|TRBV6-5
CASSYSTGWQSYEQYF
>TRBJ1-6|TRBV4-3
CASSQGEGMGVNSPLHF
>TRBJ2-1|TRBV11-3
CASSSTGRDQFF
>TRBJ1-5|TRBV5-1
CASSLAFGQPQHF
>TRBJ2-3|TRBV6-4
CASSDSGGTTDTQYF
>TRBJ2-3|TRBV2
CASSDGGQVNTDTQYF
>TRBJ1-2|TRBV25-1
CASSESGTAPDGYTF
>TRBJ1-6|TRBV10-3
CAISNQAGTGNNSPLHF
>TRBJ2-1|TRBV11-2
CAGGQGGAEQFF
>TRBJ1-5|TRBV7-6
CASSLVPSVGGSNQPQHF
>TRBJ2-3|TRBV28
CASGFQTGGGTDTQYF
>TRBJ1-6|TRBV28
CASSSLRDRPSF
>TRBJ2-7|TRBV6-5
CASSYQAGGIYEQYF
>TRBJ2-1|TRBV5-6
CASSFGTLYRNEQFF
>TRBJ1-2|TRBV4-3
CASSQDLLVLGGYTF
>TRBJ1-1|TRBV5-4
CASSKPGTENTEAFF
>TRBJ1-1|TRBV19
CASSTLTGGLEAFF
>TRBJ1-2|TRBV7-7
CASSLDRGRDYGYTF
>TRBJ2-1|TRBV28
CASSGISGGAENEQFF
>TRBJ2-1|TRBV5-1
CASSLLGPNEQFF
>TRBJ1-2|TRBV5-6
CASSWRQGDGYTF